One and the same sample provided the 22 T cell receptor beta chains below, sequenced in a study of graft-versus-host responses after intestinal transplantation. Clones were sequenced by immunoSEQ multiplex PCR, and TCRdb holds only the in-frame ones, with some missing. This table holds about 85,000 clones, around 93% found once. What these receptors recognize is not known. Here the sequenced sample was unstimulated CD8+ T cells sorted from spleen or lymph node cells, taken before transplant. The receptors were sampled from a human donor who was the organ donor for an intestinal transplant.

This chain links TRBV5-4 with TRBJ1-2; TRBD1 aligns across 8 bases. CDR3 length: 14 residues. Trimming at V came to 4 bases and at J to 2 bases, leaving 4 bases not matched to a gene. From germline, CDR1 is SGHNT and CDR2 YYREEE (reference sequence). The CDR3 reads CASSPGTGNYGYTF. The CDR3 bases are TGTGCCAGCAGCCCCGGGACAGGCAACTATGGCTACACCTTC.

V and J are TRBV6-5 and TRBJ2-5, with 10 bases identical to TRBD2. V shed 5 bases and J 7 bases; nucleotides not matched to a gene: 10. Germline V CDR1 and CDR2: MNHEY, SVGAGI. The CDR3 has 15 amino acids. The CDR3 DNA is TGTGCCAGCAGTACTAACCTAGCGGGAGAGCGGACCCAGTACTTC. It is translated as CASSTNLAGERTQYF.

The rearrangement uses TRBV19 and TRBJ1-3, with D maybe TRBD1 (6 bases). The CDR3 extends over 14 amino acids. V lost 5 bases to trimming and J lost 6 bases, with 14 bases between them. Looked up from germline, CDR1 is LNHDA and CDR2 is SQIVND (reference sequence). The CDR3 region has the DNA TGTGCCAGTAGTTGGGGGCCATACGAAAACACCATATATTTT. This encodes CASSWGPYENTIYF.

This chain uses TRBV6-1 with TRBJ1-5, with 7 bases matching TRBD1. Losses at the gene ends were 1 base for V and 0 bases for J; bases not matched to a gene: 3. Germline CDR1 reads MNHNS; CDR2 reads SASEGT. The CDR3 totals 16 residues. The CDR3 nucleotides are TGTGCCAGCAGTGAAGGGGACAGAAATAGCAATCAGCCCCAGCATTTT. Its protein is CASSEGDRNSNQPQHF.

The CDR3 is CASRTPRGRREQYF. In DNA form, the CDR3 reads TGTGCCAGCAGGACCCCTCGGGGACGTCGAGAGCAGTACTTC. J is TRBJ2-7 and V is TRBV2; D tentatively fits TRBD1 or TRBD2 (5 bases each). This CDR3 spans 14 amino acids. Germline assignment: CDR1 SNHLY and CDR2 FYNNEI. V was pared by 6 bases and J by 7 bases, with 19 bases between.

The gene calls are TRBV6-4 and TRBJ2-7; D may be TRBD1 (5 bases). The CDR3 has 18 amino acids. Deletions cut 6 bases from V and 4 bases from J, with 28 bases between. The germline V gene has CDR1 MRHNA and CDR2 SNTAGT. CDR3 region: CASREEDKADPPPYEQYF. In nucleotides, the CDR3 is TGTGCCAGCAGGGAAGAGGACAAGGCTGACCCCCCCCCTTACGAGCAGTACTTC.

J is TRBJ2-2 and V is TRBV18; D is unclear. Germline values: CDR1 KGHSH, CDR2 LQKENI. V lost 3 bases, J lost 4 bases, and 9 bases lay in between. This CDR3 has 14 residues. CDR3 DNA sequence: TGTGCCAGCTCACCCCCTGTGGGCACCGGGGAGCTGTTTTTT. As protein: CASSPPVGTGELFF.

The chain employs TRBV5-6 and TRBJ1-2; the match to TRBD1 covers 7 bases. The CDR3 is made up of 14 amino acids. V was clipped by 4 bases and J by 0 bases; unmatched bases: 3. From germline, CDR1 is SGHDT and CDR2 YYEEEE. CDR3 amino acids: CASSTQGTNYGYTF. The CDR3 DNA is TGTGCCAGCAGCACACAGGGGACTAACTATGGCTACACCTTC.

The chain recombines TRBV10-3 with TRBJ2-3, with TRBD2 matching over 7 bases. This CDR3 contains 17 residues. Per the germline V gene, CDR1 is ENHRY and CDR2 is SYGVKD. V trimming: 4 bases; J trimming: 5 bases; junction bases outside the gene matches: 15. In nucleotides, the CDR3 is TGTGCCATCAGTGGGGCACCGACTAGCCGTGCCCTAGATACGCAGTATTTT. Protein: CAISGAPTSRALDTQYF.

This chain links TRBV21-1 with TRBJ2-3. TRBV21-1 is a documented pseudogene. CDR3 length equals 17 residues. In nucleotides, the CDR3 is TGTGCCAGCAGCAAAGAACCGGGCGGAGTTAGGGTGGATACGCAGTATTTT. Translation gives CASSKEPGGVRVDTQYF.

The rearrangement uses TRBV7-6 and TRBJ2-5; 9 bases fit TRBD2. Losses at the gene ends were 1 base for V and 4 bases for J; bases not matched to a gene: 1. Germline loops: CDR1 SGHVS, CDR2 FNYEAQ. There are 14 residues in the CDR3. The CDR3 DNA sequence: TGTGCCAGCAGCTTAGAGGGACTAGCAGAGACCCAGTACTTC. Its translation: CASSLEGLAETQYF.

The chain combines TRBV5-5 with TRBJ2-7; D uncertain. V was clipped by 1 base and J by 6 bases, with 5 bases between them. The V gene's germline CDR1 is SGHKS and CDR2 YYEKEE (reference sequence). CDR3 length: 11 residues. CDR3 region: CASSLSFEQYF. The CDR3 bases are TGTGCCAGCAGCTTGTCGTTCGAGCAGTACTTC.

With respect to this clone: Other DNA sequences in the sample encode the same CDR3. This chain connects TRBV5-1 to TRBJ1-1, with 7 nucleotides matching TRBD1. This CDR3 region has 15 residues. CDR1 and CDR2 from the germline V gene are SGHRS and YFSETQ. The junction had 2 bases not matched to a gene; V was cut back by 0 bases and J by 0 bases. This CDR3 reads CASSLGTGMNTEAFF. Written as DNA, the CDR3 is TGCGCCAGCAGCTTGGGGACAGGAATGAACACTGAAGCTTTCTTT.

The chain recombines TRBV9 with TRBJ2-1; 7 positions agree with TRBD2. The germline gives CDR1 SGDLS, CDR2 YYNGEE. The CDR3 totals 16 residues. Germline trimming cut 4 bases from V and 4 bases from J; bases unmatched to any gene: 11. The CDR3 here is CASSPEPGGNYNEQFF. For the CDR3, the DNA is TGTGCCAGCAGCCCGGAGCCGGGGGGAAATTACAATGAGCAGTTCTTC.

Only one count was recorded for this clone. This rearrangement joins TRBV7-9 to TRBJ2-7; D call uncertain. CDR3 length equals 17 residues. Trimming cost V 1 base and J 0 bases, with 16 bases left between them. CDR1 and CDR2 (germline): SEHNR, FQNEAQ (reference sequence). The CDR3 region has the DNA TGTGCCAGCAGCTTAGAGGTTTGGCAGGCACCCTCCTACGAGCAGTACTTC. Translation: CASSLEVWQAPSYEQYF. The complete variable domain, with remaining parts taken from reference TRBV7-9 and TRBJ2-7, reads DTGVSQNPRHKITKRGQNVTFRCDPISEHNRLYWYRQTLGQGPEFLTYFQNEAQLEKSRLLSDRFSAERPKGSFSTLEIQRTEQGDSAMYLCASSLEVWQAPSYEQYFGPGTRLTVT.

The chain carries TRBV14 and TRBJ2-1; 10 nucleotides match TRBD2. V shed 5 bases and J 6 bases; nucleotides not matched to a gene: 7. This CDR3 region has 15 residues. The V gene's germline CDR1 is SGHDN and CDR2 FVKESK. The CDR3 DNA sequence: TGTGCCAGCAGCAGTAGCGGGGGGAGGGGCAATGAGCAGTTCTTC. Residues: CASSSSGGRGNEQFF.

This clone appeared once. The chain couples TRBV7-6 to TRBJ2-3; D gene uncertain. Germline CDR1 SGHVS, CDR2 FNYEAQ. Trimming removed 8 bases at V and 2 bases at J, with 11 bases between. The CDR3 length is 13 residues. CDR3 nucleotide sequence: TGTGCCAGCGGCTCCACTTACACAGATACGCAGTATTTT. Protein sequence: CASGSTYTDTQYF.

The rearrangement links TRBV2 to TRBJ2-7; TRBD2 matches 11 bases. V gave up 4 bases and J gave up 5 bases; unmatched junction bases: 4. CDR1 and CDR2 (germline): SNHLY, FYNNEI. There are 14 residues in the CDR3. The CDR3: CASSVAGGPNEQYF. The CDR3 nucleotides are TGTGCCAGCAGTGTAGCGGGGGGGCCCAACGAGCAGTACTTC.

The V and J genes are TRBV5-1 and TRBJ2-7, with TRBD1 matching 7 bases. The length of the CDR3 is 15 residues. Germline V gene sequence: CDR1 SGHRS, CDR2 YFSETQ. V trimming: 4 bases; J trimming: 0 bases; junction bases outside the gene matches: 7. The CDR3 protein is CASSVGQVFSYEQYF. CDR3 in DNA: TGCGCCAGCAGCGTCGGACAGGTTTTCTCCTACGAGCAGTACTTC. Full variable domain (missing parts from reference TRBV5-1 and TRBJ2-7): KAGVTQTPRYLIKTRGQQVTLSCSPISGHRSVSWYQQTPGQGLQFLFEYFSETQRNKGNFPGRFSGRQFSNSRSEMNVSTLELGDSALYLCASSVGQVFSYEQYFGPGTRLTVT.

The chain recombines TRBV6-5 with TRBJ2-1, with 11 bases identical to TRBD1. V shed 8 bases and J 6 bases; nucleotides not matched to a gene: 0. Germline V gene data show CDR1 as MNHEY and CDR2 as SVGAGI. The CDR3 consists of 12 residues. The CDR3 sequence: CASGQGANEQFF. The CDR3 DNA sequence: TGTGCCAGCGGACAGGGGGCCAATGAGCAGTTCTTC.

This chain uses TRBV11-2 with TRBJ1-1; D is unclear. Germline CDR1 SGHAT, CDR2 FQNNGV. Trimming pared 5 bases from V and 3 bases from J, leaving 10 bases between. This CDR3 region has 13 residues. CDR3 protein: CASSRVGDTEAFF. The CDR3 DNA sequence: TGTGCCAGCAGCCGAGTCGGGGACACTGAAGCTTTCTTT.

The CDR3 coding sequence is TGTGCCAGCAGTTCTACAGGGAGCTCCTATAATTCACCCCTCCACTTT. It is translated as CASSSTGSSYNSPLHF. This chain uses TRBV28 with TRBJ1-6; a weak D match, TRBD1 (6 bases). Germline V gene sequence: CDR1 MDHEN, CDR2 SYDVKM. The CDR3 totals 16 residues. Trimming left V 4 bases short and J 0 bases short, with 10 bases between.